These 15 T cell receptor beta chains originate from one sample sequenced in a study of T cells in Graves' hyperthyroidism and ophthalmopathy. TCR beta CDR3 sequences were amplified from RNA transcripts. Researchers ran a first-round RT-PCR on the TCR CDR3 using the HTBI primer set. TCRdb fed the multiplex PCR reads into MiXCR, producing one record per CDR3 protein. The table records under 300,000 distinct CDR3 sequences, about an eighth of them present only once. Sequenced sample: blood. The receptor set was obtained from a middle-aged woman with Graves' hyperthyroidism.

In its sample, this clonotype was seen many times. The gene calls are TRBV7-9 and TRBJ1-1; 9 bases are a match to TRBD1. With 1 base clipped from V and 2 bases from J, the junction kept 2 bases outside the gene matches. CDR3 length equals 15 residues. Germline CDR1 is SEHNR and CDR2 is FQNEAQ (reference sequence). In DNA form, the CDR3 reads TGTGCCAGCAGCTTAGGGGACAGGGAAAACACTGAAGCTTTCTTT. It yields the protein CASSLGDRENTEAFF. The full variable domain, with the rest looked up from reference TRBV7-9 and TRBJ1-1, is DTGVSQNPRHKITKRGQNVTFRCDPISEHNRLYWYRQTLGQGPEFLTYFQNEAQLEKSRLLSDRFSAERPKGSFSTLEIQRTEQGDSAMYLCASSLGDRENTEAFFGQGTRLTVV.

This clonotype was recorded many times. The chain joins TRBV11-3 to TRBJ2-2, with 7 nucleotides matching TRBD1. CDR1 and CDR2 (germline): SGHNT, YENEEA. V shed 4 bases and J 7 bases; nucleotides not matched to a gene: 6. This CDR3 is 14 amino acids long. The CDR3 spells CASSSSGGDGELFF. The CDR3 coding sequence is TGTGCCAGCAGCTCCTCAGGGGGAGACGGGGAGCTGTTTTTT.

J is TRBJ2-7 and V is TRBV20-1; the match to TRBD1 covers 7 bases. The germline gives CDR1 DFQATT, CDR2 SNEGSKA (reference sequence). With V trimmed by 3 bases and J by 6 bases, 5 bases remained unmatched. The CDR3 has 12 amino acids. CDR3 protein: CSASRQGTEQYF. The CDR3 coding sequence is TGCAGTGCTAGTAGACAGGGAACCGAGCAGTACTTC.

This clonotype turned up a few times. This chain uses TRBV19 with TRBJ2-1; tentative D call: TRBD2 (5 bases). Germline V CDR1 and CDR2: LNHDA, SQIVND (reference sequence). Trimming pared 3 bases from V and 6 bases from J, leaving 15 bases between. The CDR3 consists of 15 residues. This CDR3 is CASSMKGVFGNEQFF. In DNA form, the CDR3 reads TGTGCCAGTAGTATGAAGGGAGTTTTTGGCAATGAGCAGTTCTTC.

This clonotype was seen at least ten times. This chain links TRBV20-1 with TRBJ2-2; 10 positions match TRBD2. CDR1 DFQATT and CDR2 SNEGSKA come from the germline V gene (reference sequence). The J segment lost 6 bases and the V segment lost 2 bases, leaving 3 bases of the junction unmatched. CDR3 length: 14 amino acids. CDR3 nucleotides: TGCAGTGCTAGACCACTAGCGGGATCCGGGGAGCTGTTTTTT. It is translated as CSARPLAGSGELFF.

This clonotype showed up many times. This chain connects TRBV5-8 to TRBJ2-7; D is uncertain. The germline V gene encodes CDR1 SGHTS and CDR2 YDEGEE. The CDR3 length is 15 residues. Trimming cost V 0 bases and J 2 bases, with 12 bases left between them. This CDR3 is CASSLGWPAPYEQYF. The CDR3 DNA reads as TGTGCCAGCAGCTTGGGTTGGCCAGCCCCCTACGAGCAGTACTTC.

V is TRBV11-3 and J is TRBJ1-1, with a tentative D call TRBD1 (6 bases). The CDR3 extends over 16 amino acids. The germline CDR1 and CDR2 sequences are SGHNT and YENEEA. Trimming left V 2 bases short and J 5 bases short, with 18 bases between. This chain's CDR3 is CASSLPRGRGRTEAFF. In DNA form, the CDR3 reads TGTGCCAGCAGCTTACCGCGGGGGCGGGGGAGGACTGAAGCTTTCTTT.

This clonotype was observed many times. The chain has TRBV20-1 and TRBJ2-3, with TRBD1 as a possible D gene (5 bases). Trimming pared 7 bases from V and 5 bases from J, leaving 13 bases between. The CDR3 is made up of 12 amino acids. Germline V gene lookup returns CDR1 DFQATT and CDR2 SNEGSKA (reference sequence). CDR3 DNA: TGCAGTGTCGCCAGGGTGAGAGATACGCAGTATTTT. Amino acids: CSVARVRDTQYF.

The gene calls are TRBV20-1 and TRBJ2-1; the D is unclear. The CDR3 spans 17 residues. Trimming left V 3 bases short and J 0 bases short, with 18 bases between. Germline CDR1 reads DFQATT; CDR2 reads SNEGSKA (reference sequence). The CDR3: CSASFSLSGVSYNEQFF. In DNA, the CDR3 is TGCAGTGCTAGCTTTTCTCTTTCCGGCGTCTCCTACAATGAGCAGTTCTTC.

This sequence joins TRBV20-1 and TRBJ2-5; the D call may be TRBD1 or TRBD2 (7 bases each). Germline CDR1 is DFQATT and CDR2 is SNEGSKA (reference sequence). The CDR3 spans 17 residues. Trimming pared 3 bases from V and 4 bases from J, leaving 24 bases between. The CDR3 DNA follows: TGCAGTGCTAGCCGGACAGGTGGGGGGGTACGGGGAGAGACCCAGTACTTC. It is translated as CSASRTGGGVRGETQYF.

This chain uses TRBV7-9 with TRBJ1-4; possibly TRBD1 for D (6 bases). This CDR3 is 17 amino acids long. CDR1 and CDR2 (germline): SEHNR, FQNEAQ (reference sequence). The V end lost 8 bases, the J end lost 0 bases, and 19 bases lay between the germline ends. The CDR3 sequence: CASRVGAAVSTNEKLFF. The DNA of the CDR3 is TGTGCCAGCCGCGTGGGGGCAGCAGTCTCAACTAATGAAAAACTGTTTTTT.

As DNA, the CDR3 is TGTGCCAGCACCACCGACTTTTATGGCTACACCTTC. This codes for CASTTDFYGYTF. J is TRBJ1-2 and V is TRBV5-4; unclear D gene. Deletions cut 6 bases from V and 5 bases from J, with 11 bases between. The CDR3 loop spans 12 amino acids. Germline assignment: CDR1 SGHNT and CDR2 YYREEE (reference sequence).

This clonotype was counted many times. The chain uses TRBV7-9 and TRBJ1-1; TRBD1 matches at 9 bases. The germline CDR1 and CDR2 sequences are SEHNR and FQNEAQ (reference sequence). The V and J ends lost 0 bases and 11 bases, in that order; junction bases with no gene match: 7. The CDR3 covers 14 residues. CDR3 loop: CASSLAGTGRLAFF. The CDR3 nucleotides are TGTGCCAGCAGCTTAGCTGGGACAGGGCGTTTGGCTTTCTTT.

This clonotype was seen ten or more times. CDR3 residues: CASSLADGGNTEAFF. CDR3 DNA sequence: TGTGCCAGCAGTTTAGCGGACGGGGGGAACACTGAAGCTTTCTTT. The V and J genes are TRBV12-3 or TRBV12-4 and TRBJ1-1; weak D call: TRBD1 (5 bases). V shed 0 bases and J shed 1 base, with 9 bases lying between them. This CDR3 has 15 amino acids.

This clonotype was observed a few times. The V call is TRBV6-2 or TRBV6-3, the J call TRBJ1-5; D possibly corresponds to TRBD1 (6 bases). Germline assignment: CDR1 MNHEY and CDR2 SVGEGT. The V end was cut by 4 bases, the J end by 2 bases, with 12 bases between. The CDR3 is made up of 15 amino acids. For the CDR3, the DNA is TGTGCCAGCAGTTGGGTAGGGGGTGGCAATCAGCCCCAGCATTTT. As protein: CASSWVGGGNQPQHF.